This T cell receptor (beta chain) is from a study of blood T cell repertoires in COVID-19. The method was immunoSEQ multiplex PCR; TCRdb's version includes in-frame clones alone and lacks a portion of them. The table has 220,000 or so clones, 75% to 85% seen once. Remarks on this clone: One end of the junction does not line up with germline, which may come from a read error.

Per the germline V gene, CDR1 is SGHRS and CDR2 is YFSETQ. The CDR3 consists of 14 residues. Material for sequencing was peripheral blood. This TCR was sampled from a woman over 75 with COVID-19, enrolled during active disease. V gene TRBV5-1 combines with J gene TRBJ2-5; 12 nucleotides align to TRBD2. The CDR3 region is CASSLALAGGRRDF. In DNA form, the CDR3 reads TGCGCCAGCAGCTTGGCACTAGCGGGGGGCCGCCGCGACTTC.